Below, 28 T cell receptor beta chains from the same sample are listed, as sequenced in a study of blood T cell repertoires in COVID-19. The protocol was immunoSEQ multiplex PCR, while the TCRdb copy is restricted to in-frame clones and leaves out a portion. The data show about 170,000 clones, with about 87% seen just once and 20% to 30% held by the top ten. Material: peripheral blood. These receptors all stem from a man between 60 and 70 years old with acute or convalescent COVID-19.

In the case of this clone: This CDR3 is also generated by other DNA sequences in the sample. This sequence joins TRBV7-3 and TRBJ2-3; TRBD2 matches 11 bases. J lost 4 bases, V lost 4 bases, and 4 bases had no gene match. The CDR3 has 15 residues. Germline CDR1 reads SGHTA; CDR2 reads FQGTGA. Here the CDR3 DNA reads TGTGCCAGCAGCTCAACTAGCGGGGGTGCAGATACGCAGTATTTT. It specifies CASSSTSGGADTQYF.

V is TRBV24-1 and J is TRBJ2-7, with 7 bases lining up with TRBD1. The V gene's germline CDR1 is KGHDR and CDR2 SFDVKD. The CDR3 sequence is 12 residues long. Trimming took 7 bases from V and 5 from J; bases not matched to a gene: 4. Here the CDR3 DNA reads TGTGCCACCAGCTCCGACAGGGACGAGCAGTACTTC. The encoded protein is CATSSDRDEQYF.

The chain combines TRBV9 with TRBJ2-4, with 10 bases identical to TRBD2. The CDR3 is made up of 14 amino acids. Germline loops: CDR1 SGDLS, CDR2 YYNGEE. Trimming took 4 bases from V and 6 from J; bases not matched to a gene: 4. Here the CDR3 reads CASSPSGSRNIQYF. Written as DNA, the CDR3 is TGTGCCAGCAGCCCTAGCGGGAGTAGAAACATTCAGTACTTC.

This chain connects TRBV6-5 to TRBJ1-5; possible D gene TRBD1, 6 bases. The length of the CDR3 is 15 residues. CDR1 and CDR2 (germline): MNHEY, SVGAGI. V gave up 5 bases and J gave up 1 base, with 12 bases separating them. The CDR3 reads CASSPGTTSNQPQHF. In nucleotides, the CDR3 is TGTGCCAGCAGTCCCGGGACAACAAGCAATCAGCCCCAGCATTTT.

The chain uses TRBV6-2 or TRBV6-3 and TRBJ2-7, with 7 bases aligning to TRBD1. Losses at the gene ends were 5 bases for V and 0 bases for J; bases not matched to a gene: 7. The CDR3 is 15 amino acids. CDR1 is MNHEY and CDR2 is SVGEGT in the germline V gene. The chain's CDR3 is CASSMMGQPSYEQYV. CDR3 bases: TGTGCCAGCAGTATGATGGGACAGCCCTCCTACGAGCAGTACGTC.

V gene TRBV5-1 combines with J gene TRBJ2-5; 7 bases line up with TRBD2. Germline trimming cut 0 bases from V and 1 base from J; bases unmatched to any gene: 0. The germline V gene has CDR1 SGHRS and CDR2 YFSETQ. The CDR3 loop spans 14 amino acids. The CDR3 protein is CASSLAGGQETQYF. CDR3 coding DNA: TGCGCCAGCAGCTTGGCGGGGGGCCAAGAGACCCAGTACTTC.

The gene calls are TRBV2 and TRBJ1-1, with 7 bases aligning to TRBD1. J was trimmed by 1 base and V by 6 bases; bases with no gene match: 2. The CDR3 is made up of 13 amino acids. Germline V gene lookup returns CDR1 SNHLY and CDR2 FYNNEI. CDR3 DNA: TGTGCCAGCAGCAGACAGGGGAACACTGAAGCTTTCTTT. Its translation is CASSRQGNTEAFF.

The chain combines TRBV9 with TRBJ2-3, with 8 bases aligning to TRBD2. With V trimmed by 3 bases and J by 4 bases, 10 bases remained unmatched. Germline CDR1 reads SGDLS; CDR2 reads YYNGEE. This CDR3 is built from 16 residues. In nucleotides, the CDR3 is TGTGCCAGCAGCGCCGGCAGCGGGAGATACGCAGATACGCAGTATTTT. This encodes CASSAGSGRYADTQYF.

The rearrangement uses TRBV20-1 and TRBJ1-6; no definite D call. The CDR3 runs to 11 residues. Germline lookup yields CDR1 DFQATT and CDR2 SNEGSKA (reference sequence). The V and J ends lost 3 bases and 18 bases respectively, with 15 bases between them. The CDR3 DNA sequence: TGCAGTGCTAGGGTGGACTCGCTGGGCCACTTT. Its translation: CSARVDSLGHF.

The rearrangement uses TRBV7-6 and TRBJ2-2; perhaps TRBD1 as D (6 bases). Germline CDR1 SGHVS, CDR2 FNYEAQ. V was pared by 3 bases and J by 6 bases, with 14 bases between. The CDR3 spans 15 residues. This chain's CDR3 is CASSFPGHLPGELFF. The DNA of the CDR3 is TGTGCCAGCAGCTTCCCGGGACACCTTCCCGGGGAGCTGTTTTTT.

This chain links TRBV5-6 with TRBJ2-7, with TRBD2 matching 9 bases. The germline CDR1 and CDR2 sequences are SGHDT and YYEEEE. The V gene end was trimmed by 2 bases and the J gene end by 3 bases; junction bases not matched to a gene: 9. The CDR3 sequence is 16 residues long. CDR3 coding DNA: TGTGCCAGCAGCTTAGTTAGCGGGAGTAGAATCTACGAGCAGTACTTC. It translates to CASSLVSGSRIYEQYF.

CDR3 sequence: CASSQGFSGNTIYF. In DNA form, the CDR3 reads TGTGCCAGCAGTCAGGGGTTTTCTGGAAACACCATATATTTT. V and J are TRBV6-5 and TRBJ1-3, with TRBD1 as a possible D gene (6 bases). This CDR3 is built from 14 residues. In germline, CDR1 is MNHEY, CDR2 SVGAGI. V was cut by 5 bases and J by 1 base, with 9 bases left in between.

This clone was seen only once. The rearrangement links TRBV7-8 to TRBJ2-1, with D unclear. The CDR3 loop spans 13 amino acids. V lost 3 bases and J lost 2, with 5 bases in between. CDR1 and CDR2 (germline): SGHVS, FQNEAQ. CDR3 amino acids: CASSFDTYNEQFF. CDR3 nucleotides: TGTGCCAGCAGCTTCGACACCTACAATGAGCAGTTCTTC. Combining the CDR3 with reference TRBV7-8 and TRBJ2-1 gives the whole variable domain GAGVSQSPRYKVAKRGQDVALRCDPISGHVSLFWYQQALGQGPEFLTYFQNEAQLDKSGLPSDRFFAERPEGSVSTLKIQRTQQEDSAVYLCASSFDTYNEQFFGPGTRLTVL.

The chain uses TRBV7-8 and TRBJ1-3; 7 bases map to TRBD1. V shed 2 bases and J 0 bases; nucleotides not matched to a gene: 7. This CDR3 is 17 amino acids long. Germline assignment: CDR1 SGHVS and CDR2 FQNEAQ. In nucleotides, the CDR3 is TGTGCCAGCAGCTTACCGGGACAGCTGTACTCTGGAAACACCATATATTTT. Its translation is CASSLPGQLYSGNTIYF.

The V gene is TRBV30, the J gene TRBJ2-2; the D is unclear. Germline CDR1 reads GTSNPN; CDR2 reads SVGIG (reference sequence). The V gene lost 3 bases and the J gene lost 2 bases, with 7 bases spanning the gap. The CDR3 extends over 13 amino acids. The CDR3 sequence: CAWREHNTGELFF. In DNA form, the CDR3 reads TGTGCCTGGAGAGAACATAACACCGGGGAGCTGTTTTTT.

This chain links TRBV5-1 with TRBJ2-3; no definite D call. CDR3 length: 15 residues. Looked up from germline, CDR1 is SGHRS and CDR2 is YFSETQ. Trimming took off 1 base at V and 0 bases at J, with 9 bases between the two ends. In nucleotides, the CDR3 is TGCGCCAGCAGCTTGCCGTCCGGGAGCACAGATACGCAGTATTTT. It codes for CASSLPSGSTDTQYF.

This rearrangement joins TRBV9 to TRBJ1-5, with D perhaps matching TRBD1 (5 bases). This CDR3 contains 14 residues. V was shortened by 0 bases and J by 6 bases, with 10 bases between the two germline ends. Germline CDR1 and CDR2: SGDLS and YYNGEE. The DNA for the CDR3 is TGTGCCAGCAGCGTAGCGGGGGAGGGTCAGCCCCAGCATTTT. Protein: CASSVAGEGQPQHF.

The chain recombines TRBV5-4 with TRBJ1-2; D ambiguous. The germline V gene encodes CDR1 SGHNT and CDR2 YYREEE (reference sequence). CDR3 length equals 14 residues. The germline V and J ends were trimmed by 3 bases and 3 bases, with 12 bases remaining between them. Here the CDR3 DNA reads TGTGCCAGCAGCTCCCCGCCGGGGTACTATGGCTACACCTTC. Protein: CASSSPPGYYGYTF. Full variable domain (rest looked up from reference TRBV5-4 and TRBJ1-2): ETGVTQSPTHLIKTRGQQVTLRCSSQSGHNTVSWYQQALGQGPQFIFQYYREEENGRGNFPPRFSGLQFPNYSSELNVNALELDDSALYLCASSSPPGYYGYTFGSGTRLTVV.

The chain carries TRBV5-6 and TRBJ2-7; TRBD1 is a possible D gene (6 bases). This CDR3 has 16 residues. The germline V gene has CDR1 SGHDT and CDR2 YYEEEE. With 4 bases removed from V and 2 bases from J, the gap between germline ends came to 19 bases. CDR3 bases: TGTGCCAGCAGCGGAGACGACAGGCTGCGTACCTACGAGCAGTACTTC. Translating gives CASSGDDRLRTYEQYF.

This clone was seen only once. The V gene is TRBV6-5, the J gene TRBJ1-5; TRBD1 agrees at 9 bases. Losses at the gene ends were 6 bases for V and 7 bases for J; bases not matched to a gene: 7. The germline gives CDR1 MNHEY, CDR2 SVGAGI. The CDR3 covers 14 residues. CDR3 region: CASRTGQGNQPQHF. The CDR3 nucleotides read TGTGCCAGCAGGACGGGACAGGGTAACCAGCCCCAGCATTTT.

The chain employs TRBV6-5 and TRBJ1-2; 10 bases are a match to TRBD1. Trimming cost V 10 bases and J 8 bases; bases outside gene matches: 13. The CDR3 is 14 residues long. From germline, CDR1 is MNHEY and CDR2 SVGAGI. CDR3 sequence: CATTRDRGSGGYTF. As DNA, the CDR3 is TGTGCCACCACCCGGGACAGGGGCAGTGGGGGCTACACCTTC.

The V gene is TRBV15, the J gene TRBJ2-3, with 8 bases lining up with TRBD2. CDR3 length: 15 amino acids. V shed 7 bases and J 4 bases; nucleotides not matched to a gene: 10. Germline CDR1 reads LNHNV; CDR2 reads YYDKDF (reference sequence). CDR3 sequence: CATTLGAGGPDTQYF. Here the CDR3 DNA reads TGTGCCACCACCTTGGGGGCGGGAGGACCAGATACGCAGTATTTT.

This chain connects TRBV5-5 to TRBJ2-1, with a weak D call TRBD2 (6 bases). Germline V lookup: CDR1 SGHKS, CDR2 YYEKEE (reference sequence). This CDR3 comprises 13 residues. V lost 1 base and J 7 bases, leaving 9 bases between the germline ends. The CDR3 DNA sequence: TGTGCCAGCAGCTTGATGGCGGGGAATGAGCAGTTCTTC. Translation gives CASSLMAGNEQFF. Full variable domain (missing parts from reference TRBV5-5 and TRBJ2-1): DAGVTQSPTHLIKTRGQQVTLRCSPISGHKSVSWYQQVLGQGPQFIFQYYEKEERGRGNFPDRFSARQFPNYSSELNVNALLLGDSALYLCASSLMAGNEQFFGPGTRLTVL.

This chain joins TRBV5-1 and TRBJ1-1; the match to TRBD1 covers 9 bases. Germline CDR1 and CDR2: SGHRS and YFSETQ. V dropped 5 bases and J dropped 4; count of bases not matched to a gene: 9. This CDR3 region has 15 residues. The CDR3 coding sequence is TGCGCCAGCAGTCCTACGGACAGGGGCCCCACTGAAGCTTTCTTT. This gives the protein CASSPTDRGPTEAFF.

The CDR3 reads CASSRDYTQYF. Here the CDR3 DNA reads TGTGCCAGCAGCCGGGACTATACGCAGTATTTT. V gene TRBV12-3 or TRBV12-4 combines with J gene TRBJ2-3; perhaps TRBD2 as D (6 bases). This CDR3 comprises 11 residues. V was pared by 6 bases and J by 7 bases, with 8 bases between.

V gene TRBV5-3 combines with J gene TRBJ1-1; 8 bases agree with TRBD1. TRBV5-3 is sorted into the ORF group, with uncertain function. The CDR3 is 14 amino acids. Trimming removed 5 bases from V and 4 bases from J; junction bases left unmatched: 7. CDR3 nucleotide sequence: TGTGCCAGAAGTTCGGACAGGGAGGGCACTGAAGCTTTCTTT. Translation: CARSSDREGTEAFF.

V and J are TRBV7-2 and TRBJ1-5; the match to TRBD1 covers 8 bases. The CDR3 consists of 17 residues. Germline CDR1 and CDR2: SGHTA and FQGNSA. The junction had 8 bases not matched to a gene; V was cut back by 1 base and J by 3 bases. The CDR3 DNA sequence: TGTGCCAGCAGCTTAGTCTCTACAGGGGGTCTCAATCAGCCCCAGCATTTT. It specifies CASSLVSTGGLNQPQHF.

This sequence joins TRBV7-8 and TRBJ1-2, with a possible D match to TRBD1 (6 bases). Germline CDR1 reads SGHVS; CDR2 reads FQNEAQ. The V and J ends lost 5 bases and 6 bases respectively, with 16 bases between them. The CDR3 is 14 residues long. The CDR3 bases are TGTGCCAGCAGCCGAGTAGGGGGGGCTAATGGCTACACCTTC. It encodes CASSRVGGANGYTF. Full variable domain (outside the CDR3, taken from reference TRBV7-8 and TRBJ1-2): GAGVSQSPRYKVAKRGQDVALRCDPISGHVSLFWYQQALGQGPEFLTYFQNEAQLDKSGLPSDRFFAERPEGSVSTLKIQRTQQEDSAVYLCASSRVGGANGYTFGSGTRLTVV.